This T cell receptor (beta chain) was identified in a study of shared clonotypes between healthy human individuals. CDR1 and CDR2 from the germline V gene are SNHLY and FYNNEI. This CDR3 spans 13 amino acids. Trimming stripped 7 bases from V and 4 bases from J, with 11 bases between. In this sample, this clone turned up once. Sequencing used immunoSEQ multiplex PCR; TCRdb keeps in-frame clones, though not all of them. The sample consists of roughly 2.2 million clones, 85% to 95% of them appearing once. What was sequenced was naive CD4+ T cells from PBMCs. Subset: CD45RA+ positively selected. The sequence came from a man aged 18 to 35 in good health. Some clones in this sample may be carry-over from other donors' samples. The rearrangement links TRBV2 to TRBJ2-1; D possibly matches TRBD1 or TRBD2 (6 bases each). CDR3 protein: CASTLGGYNEQFF. The CDR3 DNA follows: TGTGCCAGCACCTTAGGGGGGTACAATGAGCAGTTCTTC.